These 30 T cell receptor beta chains came from one sample sequenced in a study of blood T cell repertoires in COVID-19. Sequencing used immunoSEQ multiplex PCR; TCRdb keeps in-frame clones, though not all of them. The profile shows about 83,000 clones, 85% to 90% of them singletons. The sample consisted of peripheral blood. These receptors came from a man aged 80 or over with active or convalescent COVID-19.

The rearrangement uses TRBV28 and TRBJ1-5; TRBD1 might be the D (5 bases). Germline CDR1 reads MDHEN; CDR2 reads SYDVKM. V lost 2 bases and J 0 bases, leaving 11 bases between the germline ends. The CDR3 covers 16 residues. CDR3 nucleotide sequence: TGTGCCAGCAGTTTAGGGGGGATACTTAGCAATCAGCCCCAGCATTTT. It codes for CASSLGGILSNQPQHF. The variable domain in full, with the rest retrieved from reference TRBV28 and TRBJ1-5, is DVKVTQSSRYLVKRTGEKVFLECVQDMDHENMFWYRQDPGLGLRLIYFSYDVKMKEKGDIPEGYSVSREKKERFSLILESASTNQTSMYLCASSLGGILSNQPQHFGDGTRLSIL.

The gene calls are TRBV28 and TRBJ2-1; perhaps TRBD1 as D (6 bases). This CDR3 has 18 amino acids. Trimming removed 2 bases at V and 3 bases at J, with 20 bases between. Germline CDR1 MDHEN, CDR2 SYDVKM. CDR3 bases: TGTGCCAGCAGTTTAACTAGAAGGGGGTCTGGGGGCTACAATGAGCAGTTCTTC. It encodes CASSLTRRGSGGYNEQFF. The full variable domain, its missing parts supplied by reference TRBV28 and TRBJ2-1, is DVKVTQSSRYLVKRTGEKVFLECVQDMDHENMFWYRQDPGLGLRLIYFSYDVKMKEKGDIPEGYSVSREKKERFSLILESASTNQTSMYLCASSLTRRGSGGYNEQFFGPGTRLTVL.

This clone has just one count. The rearrangement uses TRBV24-1 and TRBJ1-2; maybe TRBD1 (6 bases). Trimming removed 5 bases from V and 4 bases from J, with 10 bases in between. Germline CDR1 reads KGHDR; CDR2 reads SFDVKD. The CDR3 is 13 residues long. DNA for the CDR3: TGTGCCACCAGTGGTCAGGGGTTCTATGGCTACACCTTC. Amino acid sequence: CATSGQGFYGYTF.

The rearrangement joins TRBV6-5 to TRBJ1-5; TRBD1 matches at 10 bases. V shed 5 bases and J 6 bases; nucleotides not matched to a gene: 4. The CDR3 is made up of 14 amino acids. The germline gives CDR1 MNHEY, CDR2 SVGAGI. CDR3 loop: CASSRDRGLQPQHF. The CDR3 DNA reads as TGTGCCAGCAGTAGGGACAGGGGCCTTCAGCCCCAGCATTTT.

The genes are TRBV5-1 and TRBJ1-2, with D unresolved. V was pared by 0 bases and J by 4 bases, with 10 bases between. Germline V gene data show CDR1 as SGHRS and CDR2 as YFSETQ. The CDR3 runs to 14 residues. The CDR3 region is CASSLDPGSYGYTF. CDR3 in DNA: TGCGCCAGCAGCTTGGACCCGGGGTCCTATGGCTACACCTTC.

The chain recombines TRBV19 with TRBJ1-2, with a tentative D call TRBD1 (6 bases). Germline CDR1 LNHDA, CDR2 SQIVND (reference sequence). Trimming took 4 bases from V and 4 from J, leaving 10 bases between them. CDR3 length: 13 residues. The chain's CDR3 is CASSNQGLYGYTF. Written as DNA, the CDR3 is TGTGCCAGTAGTAACCAGGGGCTCTATGGCTACACCTTC.

V gene TRBV27 combines with J gene TRBJ1-4; TRBD1 matches 7 bases. In germline, CDR1 is MNHEY, CDR2 SMNVEV (reference sequence). Trimming at V came to 10 bases and at J to 7 bases, leaving 6 bases not matched to a gene. The CDR3 length is 12 residues. The CDR3 loop reads CATGGRGEKLFF. The CDR3 region has the DNA TGTGCCACAGGGGGGCGGGGTGAAAAACTGTTTTTT.

This clone was recorded once. CDR3 DNA: TGCGCCAGCAGCAGGACAGGGTCGGCAACTAATGAAAAACTGTTTTTT. Protein sequence: CASSRTGSATNEKLFF. This chain links TRBV5-1 with TRBJ1-4; 8 nucleotides align to TRBD1. The CDR3 length is 16 residues. The germline gives CDR1 SGHRS, CDR2 YFSETQ. V lost 4 bases to trimming and J lost 0 bases; unmatched junction nucleotides: 5.

The J gene is TRBJ1-4, the V gene TRBV18; 8 nucleotides match TRBD1. Germline V gene data show CDR1 as KGHSH and CDR2 as LQKENI. The CDR3 consists of 13 residues. Unmatched junction bases numbered 5, after V lost 2 bases and J lost 12 bases. The CDR3 spells CASSPGQGEELFF. The CDR3 DNA reads as TGTGCCAGCTCACCAGGACAGGGAGAAGAACTGTTTTTT.

The chain links TRBV6-5 to TRBJ1-6; D may be TRBD1 (5 bases). The germline gives CDR1 MNHEY, CDR2 SVGAGI. The CDR3 contains 14 residues. V was cut by 6 bases and J by 7 bases, with 13 bases left in between. The DNA of the CDR3 is TGTGCCAGCAGGAGGGGCGGAGGGAATTCACCCCTCCACTTT. Translated: CASRRGGGNSPLHF.

J is TRBJ1-2 and V is TRBV5-6, with TRBD1 as a possible D gene (6 bases). Germline lookup yields CDR1 SGHDT and CDR2 YYEEEE. Trimming shortened V by 1 base and J by 4 bases, and 11 bases separated the two germline ends. This CDR3 is built from 14 residues. CDR3 sequence reads: CASSLYGGPYGYTF. CDR3 nucleotides: TGTGCCAGCAGCTTGTACGGGGGGCCCTATGGCTACACCTTC.

The rearrangement joins TRBV9 to TRBJ2-3; 9 bases map to TRBD2. V lost 4 bases, J lost 4 bases, and 10 bases stayed unmatched. Germline loops: CDR1 SGDLS, CDR2 YYNGEE. The CDR3 covers 16 residues. CDR3 sequence (DNA): TGTGCCAGCAGCAAACCCGCTAGCGGGACCCCAGATACGCAGTATTTT. Amino acid sequence: CASSKPASGTPDTQYF. Combining the CDR3 with reference TRBV9 and TRBJ2-3 gives the whole variable domain DSGVTQTPKHLITATGQRVTLRCSPRSGDLSVYWYQQSLDQGLQFLIQYYNGEERAKGNILERFSAQQFPDLHSELNLSSLELGDSALYFCASSKPASGTPDTQYFGPGTRLTVL.

V usage is TRBV24-1 and J usage is TRBJ1-1, with 9 bases lining up with TRBD1. With V trimmed by 0 bases and J by 5 bases, 6 bases remained unmatched. Germline loops: CDR1 KGHDR, CDR2 SFDVKD. The CDR3 is 16 residues long. The CDR3 here is CATSDLLQGAETEAFF. In nucleotides, the CDR3 is TGTGCCACCAGTGATTTGCTACAGGGGGCCGAAACTGAAGCTTTCTTT.

This clone has just a few counts. The V call is TRBV7-9, the J call TRBJ2-2, with 7 bases lining up with TRBD2. This CDR3 contains 17 residues. Germline CDR1 reads SEHNR; CDR2 reads FQNEAQ (reference sequence). Trimming at V came to 6 bases and at J to 0 bases, leaving 10 bases not matched to a gene. The DNA for the CDR3 is TGTGCCAGCAGTTCAACCGGGACTACCTCGAACACCGGGGAGCTGTTTTTT. It is translated as CASSSTGTTSNTGELFF.

The J gene is TRBJ2-2, the V gene TRBV27, with 7 bases identical to TRBD2. The V and J ends lost 6 bases and 6 bases, in that order; junction bases with no gene match: 10. The CDR3 runs 15 residues. Germline lookup yields CDR1 MNHEY and CDR2 SMNVEV (reference sequence). CDR3 coding DNA: TGTGCCAGCAGGCAAAGCGGGAATAGGGCCGGGGAGCTGTTTTTT. This translates into CASRQSGNRAGELFF.

The chain links TRBV2 to TRBJ2-3, with TRBD1 as a possible D gene (6 bases). V was pared by 7 bases and J by 9 bases, with 14 bases between. Germline CDR1 SNHLY, CDR2 FYNNEI. The CDR3 has 12 residues. In nucleotides, the CDR3 is TGTGCCAGCAAGACTGGACAGTTCACGCAGTATTTT. Its protein product is CASKTGQFTQYF.

This chain links TRBV12-5 with TRBJ2-1; TRBD2 agrees at 9 bases. The junction had 9 bases not matched to a gene; V was cut back by 2 bases and J by 4 bases. Germline CDR1 reads LGHNT; CDR2 reads FRNRAP. CDR3 size: 17 residues. CDR3 coding DNA: TGTGCTAGTGGTTTGAACCCCACTAGCGGGCCTTACAATGAGCAGTTCTTC. Residues: CASGLNPTSGPYNEQFF.

The V and J genes are TRBV6-5 and TRBJ1-6; D is perhaps TRBD1 (6 bases). Trimming removed 8 bases from V and 3 bases from J, with 11 bases in between. The germline V gene encodes CDR1 MNHEY and CDR2 SVGAGI. The CDR3 contains 14 residues. The CDR3 here is CASGKTGYNSPLHF. CDR3 sequence (DNA): TGTGCCAGCGGCAAGACAGGCTATAATTCACCCCTCCACTTT.

This chain uses TRBV5-1 with TRBJ2-3; perhaps TRBD1 as D (6 bases). The V end was cut by 3 bases, the J end by 6 bases, with 14 bases between. From germline, CDR1 is SGHRS and CDR2 YFSETQ. The CDR3 consists of 14 residues. The DNA of the CDR3 is TGCGCCAGCAGCTCCCGGGACATCGCGGATACGCAGTATTTT. As protein: CASSSRDIADTQYF. Full variable domain (rest looked up from reference TRBV5-1 and TRBJ2-3): KAGVTQTPRYLIKTRGQQVTLSCSPISGHRSVSWYQQTPGQGLQFLFEYFSETQRNKGNFPGRFSGRQFSNSRSEMNVSTLELGDSALYLCASSSRDIADTQYFGPGTRLTVL.

The chain combines TRBV19 with TRBJ2-1; 10 bases are shared with TRBD2. J lost 2 bases, V lost 4 bases, and 2 bases had no gene match. CDR3 size: 15 residues. Germline CDR1 is LNHDA and CDR2 is SQIVND (reference sequence). In DNA, the CDR3 is TGTGCCAGTAGTAGAGCGGGAGGGCCCTACAATGAGCAGTTCTTC. It is translated as CASSRAGGPYNEQFF. Full variable domain (remainder filled in from reference TRBV19 and TRBJ2-1): DGGITQSPKYLFRKEGQNVTLSCEQNLNHDAMYWYRQDPGQGLRLIYYSQIVNDFQKGDIAEGYSVSREKKESFPLTVTSAQKNPTAFYLCASSRAGGPYNEQFFGPGTRLTVL.

CDR3 sequence (DNA): TGCAGCGTTGGGGGGACAGGGGGCACTGGGGCCAACGTCCTGACTTTC. It specifies CSVGGTGGTGANVLTF. The J gene is TRBJ2-6, the V gene TRBV29-1, with 12 nucleotides matching TRBD1. Germline CDR1 reads SQVTM; CDR2 reads ANQGSEA. The CDR3 has 16 amino acids. Losses at the gene ends were 4 bases for V and 2 bases for J; bases not matched to a gene: 3. The full variable domain, its missing parts supplied by reference TRBV29-1 and TRBJ2-6, is SAVISQKPSRDICQRGTSLTIQCQVDSQVTMMFWYRQQPGQSLTLIATANQGSEATYESGFVIDKFPISRPNLTFSTLTVSNMSPEDSSIYLCSVGGTGGTGANVLTFGAGSRLTVL.

J is TRBJ2-5 and V is TRBV6-5; the match to TRBD2 covers 9 bases. V lost 7 bases to trimming and J lost 4 bases; unmatched junction nucleotides: 10. CDR3 length: 15 amino acids. Germline CDR1 and CDR2: MNHEY and SVGAGI. CDR3: CASKGSGSVTETQYF. For the CDR3, the DNA is TGTGCCAGCAAGGGTAGCGGGAGCGTCACAGAGACCCAGTACTTC.

This sequence joins TRBV3-1 (or the pseudogene TRBV3-2) and TRBJ2-4; 10 bases align to TRBD2. V trimming: 4 bases; J trimming: 6 bases; junction bases outside the gene matches: 12. CDR3 length equals 17 residues. From germline, CDR1 is LGHDT and CDR2 YNNKEL (reference sequence). CDR3 DNA sequence: TGTGCCAGCAGCCGCCCTGAGAAGCTAGCGGGAGTAAACATTCAGTACTTC. This sequence encodes CASSRPEKLAGVNIQYF.

The V call is TRBV5-1, the J call TRBJ2-2, with D perhaps TRBD2 (6 bases). The V gene lost 5 bases and the J gene lost 6 bases, with 17 bases spanning the gap. The CDR3 totals 15 residues. The V gene's germline CDR1 is SGHRS and CDR2 YFSETQ. The CDR3 loop is CASRGGTGTSGELFF. Written as DNA, the CDR3 is TGCGCCAGCAGAGGAGGGACGGGGACTTCCGGGGAGCTGTTTTTT.

In DNA, the CDR3 is TGTGCCACCAGTCCCGGTCCCGGAAACACCATATATTTT. Its translation: CATSPGPGNTIYF. The chain recombines TRBV7-3 with TRBJ1-3, with D uncertain. Germline-derived CDR1 and CDR2 are SGHTA and FQGTGA. V lost 10 bases to trimming and J lost 4 bases, with 14 bases between them. The CDR3 runs to 13 residues.

Here the CDR3 DNA reads TGTGCCACCAGCAGACAGGGCCCAACTAATGAAAAACTGTTTTTT. This codes for CATSRQGPTNEKLFF. J is TRBJ1-4 and V is TRBV15; D possibly corresponds to TRBD1 (5 bases). Germline CDR1 LNHNV, CDR2 YYDKDF (reference sequence). V lost 2 bases and J 0 bases, leaving 7 bases between the germline ends. The CDR3 loop spans 15 amino acids.

The CDR3 sequence is CASSSTSSGGSKETQYF. CDR3 in DNA: TGTGCCAGCAGCTCTACCTCTAGCGGGGGGTCAAAAGAGACCCAGTACTTC. The chain carries TRBV28 and TRBJ2-5, with TRBD2 identical over 11 bases. V gave up 6 bases and J gave up 3 bases; unmatched junction bases: 12. This CDR3 comprises 17 residues. Germline loops: CDR1 MDHEN, CDR2 SYDVKM. Drawing the rest from reference TRBV28 and TRBJ2-5, the complete variable domain is DVKVTQSSRYLVKRTGEKVFLECVQDMDHENMFWYRQDPGLGLRLIYFSYDVKMKEKGDIPEGYSVSREKKERFSLILESASTNQTSMYLCASSSTSSGGSKETQYFGPGTRLLVL.

The V call is TRBV27, the J call TRBJ2-2; D is unclear. This CDR3 is 15 amino acids long. Germline lookup yields CDR1 MNHEY and CDR2 SMNVEV (reference sequence). V shed 0 bases and J shed 3 bases, with 8 bases lying between them. The CDR3, as DNA: TGTGCCAGCAGTTTATCCTCCGGGTACACCGGGGAGCTGTTTTTT. Protein sequence: CASSLSSGYTGELFF.

The chain links TRBV5-1 to TRBJ1-1; 10 positions agree with TRBD1. After removal of 4 bases from V and 7 bases from J, the junction contained 7 bases not matched to a gene. CDR1 SGHRS and CDR2 YFSETQ come from the germline V gene. CDR3 length: 14 residues. The CDR3 sequence is CASSPDRGRGEAFF. CDR3 sequence (DNA): TGCGCCAGCAGCCCGGACAGGGGGAGGGGTGAAGCTTTCTTT.

The chain recombines TRBV19 with TRBJ2-2; D may be TRBD1 (5 bases). Per germline, CDR1 LNHDA and CDR2 SQIVND (reference sequence). CDR3 length: 13 amino acids. V gave up 2 bases and J gave up 4 bases, with 5 bases separating them. The CDR3 nucleotides are TGTGCCAGTAGTATACAGGGCACCGGGGAGCTGTTTTTT. It codes for CASSIQGTGELFF.